Following are 2 T cell receptor beta chains from one sample sequenced in a study of blood T cells in healthy people across ages. Sample-barcoded 5' priming and a J-beta primer mix drove a second PCR of roughly 6 to 12 cycles. Each CDR3 protein gets one entry after TCRdb re-called the 5' RACE reads with MiXCR. The sample records 700,000 to 850,000 distinct CDR3 sequences, 35% to 40% being singletons. The sample consisted of blood. These receptors originate from a man between 18 and 29 years old in good health.

The chain employs TRBV20-1 and TRBJ1-1, with D uncertain. CDR1 DFQATT and CDR2 SNEGSKA come from the germline V gene (reference sequence). This CDR3 contains 15 residues. Trimming stripped 1 base from V and 1 base from J, with 13 bases between. CDR3 protein: CSARVGGGKNTEAFF. As DNA, the CDR3 is TGCAGTGCTAGAGTCGGCGGAGGGAAGAACACTGAAGCTTTCTTT.

This chain connects TRBV7-3 to TRBJ2-1; 9 bases fit TRBD2. The CDR3 runs to 15 residues. Germline CDR1 and CDR2: SGHTA and FQGTGA. The V gene end was trimmed by 5 bases and the J gene end by 9 bases; junction bases not matched to a gene: 11. CDR3 sequence: CASSTRGLAGSEQFF. The CDR3 bases are TGTGCCAGCAGCACGCGGGGTCTAGCGGGGAGTGAGCAGTTCTTC.